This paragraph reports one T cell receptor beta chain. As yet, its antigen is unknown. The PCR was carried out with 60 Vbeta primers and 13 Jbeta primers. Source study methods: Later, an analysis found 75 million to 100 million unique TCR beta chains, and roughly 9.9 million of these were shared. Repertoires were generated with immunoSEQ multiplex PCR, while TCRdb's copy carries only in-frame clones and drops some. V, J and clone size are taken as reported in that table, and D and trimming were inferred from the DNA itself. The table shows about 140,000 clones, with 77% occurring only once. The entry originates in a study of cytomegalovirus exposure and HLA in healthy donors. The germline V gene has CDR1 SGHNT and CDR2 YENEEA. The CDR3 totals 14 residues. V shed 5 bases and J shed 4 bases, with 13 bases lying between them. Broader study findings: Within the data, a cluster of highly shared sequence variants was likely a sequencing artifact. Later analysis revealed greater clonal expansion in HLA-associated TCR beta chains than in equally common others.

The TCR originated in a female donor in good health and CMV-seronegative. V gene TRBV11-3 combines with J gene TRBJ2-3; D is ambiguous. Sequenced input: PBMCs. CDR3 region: CASSPMEKADTQYF. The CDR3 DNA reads TGTGCCAGCAGCCCAATGGAGAAGGCAGATACGCAGTATTTT.